One sample yielded the 27 T cell receptor beta chains listed below, sequenced in a study of monozygotic twins with inflammatory bowel disease. TCRdb reprocessed the 5' RACE reads; each CDR3 protein has one entry and no DNA is given. The data include 200,000 to 250,000 distinct CDR3 sequences; the top ten clones carry 7.7%. Sequenced input: blood. The receptors stem from a human donor with ulcerative colitis or Crohn's disease, or a healthy co-twin of an affected twin (not recorded which).

V gene TRBV20-1 combines with J gene TRBJ2-1; the TCRdb call, TRBD2, lacks DNA for checking. The CDR3 has 17 amino acids. Germline V gene sequence: CDR1 DFQATT, CDR2 SNEGSKA (reference sequence). CDR3 in amino acids: CSAINLAGGSSYNEQFF.

The CDR3: CASSQGGSSYEQYF. The chain has TRBV14 and TRBJ2-7. The CDR3 length is 14 residues. Germline lookup yields CDR1 SGHDN and CDR2 FVKESK.

This rearrangement joins TRBV5-1 to TRBJ2-1. Germline assignment: CDR1 SGHRS and CDR2 YFSETQ. CDR3 size: 13 residues. The CDR3: CASSLGWPNEQFF.

This sequence joins TRBV7-9 and TRBJ2-3; TCRdb proposes TRBD1, but this gene call is untestable without DNA. CDR3 size: 17 residues. The V gene's germline CDR1 is SEHNR and CDR2 FQNEAQ (reference sequence). This chain's CDR3 is CASSLADRGLDTDTQYF. Looking up the rest from reference TRBV7-9 and TRBJ2-3 gives the full variable domain: DTGVSQNPRHKITKRGQNVTFRCDPISEHNRLYWYRQTLGQGPEFLTYFQNEAQLEKSRLLSDRFSAERPKGSFSTLEIQRTEQGDSAMYLCASSLADRGLDTDTQYFGPGTRLTVL.

The rearrangement links TRBV19 to TRBJ2-1; TCRdb picks TRBD2, but there is no DNA to check that call. Germline V gene data show CDR1 as LNHDA and CDR2 as SQIVND (reference sequence). The length of the CDR3 is 12 residues. CDR3 residues: CASSGRRDEQFF.

V and J are TRBV6-5 and TRBJ2-3; without DNA, the TCRdb call of TRBD2 cannot be checked. This CDR3 contains 16 residues. CDR1 is MNHEY, CDR2 SVGAGI, per germline. The chain's CDR3 is CASSWERGGAGDTQYF.

The chain employs TRBV29-1 and TRBJ2-3; TCRdb reports TRBD2, a call that lacks DNA to check it against. Looked up from germline, CDR1 is SQVTM and CDR2 is ANQGSEA. The CDR3 is made up of 16 amino acids. The CDR3 sequence is CSASKSSGGITDTQYF.

The gene calls are TRBV11-2 and TRBJ2-7. CDR1 is SGHAT and CDR2 is FQNNGV in the germline V gene. This CDR3 region has 16 residues. The CDR3 loop reads CASSSKGSQSSYEQYF.

This chain uses TRBV5-6 with TRBJ2-7. Germline-derived CDR1 and CDR2 are SGHDT and YYEEEE. The CDR3 runs to 11 residues. CDR3 protein: CASSFSQEQYF.

The rearrangement uses TRBV30 and TRBJ2-3. There are 12 residues in the CDR3. CDR1 and CDR2 (germline): GTSNPN, SVGIG (reference sequence). This CDR3 reads CAWTPRGDTQYF.

The rearrangement links TRBV4-1 to TRBJ1-5; without DNA, the TCRdb call of TRBD1 cannot be checked. The CDR3 totals 18 residues. Looked up from germline, CDR1 is MGHRA and CDR2 is YSYEKL. CDR3 loop: CASSQGIGGTVGNQPQHF.

The rearrangement joins TRBV7-3 to TRBJ1-6. The CDR3 length is 12 residues. Germline CDR1 is SGHTA and CDR2 is FQGTGA. The CDR3 sequence: CASSFGSSPLHF.

The V gene is TRBV20-1, the J gene TRBJ2-6. The CDR3 is 13 residues long. Germline V gene lookup returns CDR1 DFQATT and CDR2 SNEGSKA (reference sequence). The CDR3: CSVTSSGANVLTF.

The rearrangement joins TRBV7-2 to TRBJ2-2. The CDR3 consists of 14 residues. Germline V lookup: CDR1 SGHTA, CDR2 FQGNSA. This CDR3 is CASSLGANTGELFF.

J is TRBJ2-7 and V is TRBV6-2 or TRBV6-3; the TRBD1 assignment by TCRdb is unverifiable without DNA. The CDR3 contains 15 residues. Germline V gives CDR1 MNHEY, CDR2 SVGEGT. This CDR3 reads CATSPRGGSDHEQYF.

The chain couples TRBV6-1 to TRBJ1-5; TCRdb picks TRBD1, but there is no DNA to check that call. CDR3 length: 15 residues. Germline V gene data show CDR1 as MNHNS and CDR2 as SASEGT. The CDR3 loop reads CASKNQGGHNQPQHF.

The rearrangement links TRBV6-2 or TRBV6-3 to TRBJ2-1; TCRdb designates TRBD1, a call that cannot be tested without DNA. The CDR3 consists of 14 residues. CDR1 is MNHEY and CDR2 is SVGEGT in the germline V gene. The CDR3 reads CALGQGGGINEQFF.

This chain joins TRBV3-1 and TRBJ2-7; TCRdb proposes TRBD2, but this gene call is untestable without DNA. This CDR3 contains 16 residues. Germline CDR1 reads LGHDT; CDR2 reads YNNKEL (reference sequence). This CDR3 is CASSLGLAGTAYEQYF.

This chain joins TRBV6-6 and TRBJ1-2. This CDR3 is 14 amino acids long. Germline loops: CDR1 MNHNY, CDR2 SVGAGI (reference sequence). CDR3 residues: CASSYGLANYGYTF.

The J gene is TRBJ2-7, the V gene TRBV7-2; TCRdb reports TRBD2, a call that lacks DNA to check it against. The CDR3 has 14 amino acids. The germline V gene encodes CDR1 SGHTA and CDR2 FQGNSA. The CDR3 protein is CASSETSGNFEQYF.

The gene calls are TRBV25-1 and TRBJ1-1. Germline CDR1 MGHDK, CDR2 SYGVNS. The CDR3 covers 15 residues. This CDR3 reads CASSVRGRVGTEAFF.

This chain links TRBV6-1 with TRBJ1-1; the D call from TCRdb, TRBD1, cannot be confirmed without DNA. Germline-derived CDR1 and CDR2 are MNHNS and SASEGT. This CDR3 spans 15 amino acids. The CDR3 loop is CASSERQGPYTEAFF.

The CDR3 region is CASSLASGGGYNEQFF. The V call is TRBV7-2, the J call TRBJ2-1; TCRdb's D call of TRBD2 is untestable without DNA. CDR3 length: 16 amino acids. Germline lookup yields CDR1 SGHTA and CDR2 FQGNSA.

The chain recombines TRBV18 with TRBJ2-1; TCRdb's D call, TRBD1, is unchecked because there is no DNA. Germline V CDR1 and CDR2: KGHSH, LQKENI. The CDR3 sequence is 12 residues long. CDR3 region: CASSPQGYEQFF.

The gene calls are TRBV15 and TRBJ2-2; lacking DNA, the TRBD2 call made by TCRdb goes unchecked. The CDR3 runs to 14 residues. The germline V gene encodes CDR1 LNHNV and CDR2 YYDKDF (reference sequence). The CDR3 sequence: CATSRDPSTGELFF.

This chain joins TRBV20-1 and TRBJ2-7. Germline loops: CDR1 DFQATT, CDR2 SNEGSKA (reference sequence). This CDR3 has 12 amino acids. Here the CDR3 reads CSVLRAAYEQYF.

The chain couples TRBV12-3 or TRBV12-4 to TRBJ2-1. This CDR3 comprises 14 residues. The CDR3 reads CASRLSGSTNEQFF.